This T cell receptor beta chain stems from a study of response to subunit inactivated influenza vaccine. CDR1 is SGDLS, CDR2 YYNGEE, per germline. Trimming pared 0 bases from V and 3 bases from J, leaving 15 bases between. The CDR3 sequence is 16 residues long. Many counts were recorded for this clonotype. Its antigen is unknown. Study-level results: Authors proposed each seasonal influenza vaccination draws in few new T cells.

MiXCR, applied by TCRdb to the RT-PCR reads, yields one record per CDR3 protein. This sample has about 780,000 distinct CDR3 sequences, with around 18% found just once. V is TRBV9 and J is TRBJ1-1; D is possibly TRBD1 (6 bases). Sequencing was performed on PBMCs from blood, taken 5 days after vaccination. The sequence derives from a man aged 50 to 59 who received an inactivated influenza vaccine. CDR3 loop: CASSVGRGARDTEAFF. The CDR3 region has the DNA TGTGCCAGCAGCGTAGGTAGGGGGGCGCGAGACACTGAAGCTTTCTTT.